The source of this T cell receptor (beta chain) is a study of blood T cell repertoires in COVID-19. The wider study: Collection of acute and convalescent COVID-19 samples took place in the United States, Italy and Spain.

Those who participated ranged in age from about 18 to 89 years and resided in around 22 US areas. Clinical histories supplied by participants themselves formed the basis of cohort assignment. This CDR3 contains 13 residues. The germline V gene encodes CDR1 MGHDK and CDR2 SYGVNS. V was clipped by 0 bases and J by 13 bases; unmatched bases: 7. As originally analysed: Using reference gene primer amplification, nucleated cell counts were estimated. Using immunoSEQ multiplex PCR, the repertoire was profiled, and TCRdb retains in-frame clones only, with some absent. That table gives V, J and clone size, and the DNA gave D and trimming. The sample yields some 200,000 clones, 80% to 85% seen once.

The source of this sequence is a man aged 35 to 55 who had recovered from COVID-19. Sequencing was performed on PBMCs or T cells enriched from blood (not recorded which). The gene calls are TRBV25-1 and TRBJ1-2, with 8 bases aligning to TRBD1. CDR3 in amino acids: CASSEYGQGAATF. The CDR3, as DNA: TGTGCCAGCAGTGAATATGGACAGGGCGCCGCCACCTTC.